The following is a TCR beta chain sequence with its context. Trimming stripped 3 bases from V and 3 bases from J, with 6 bases between. The CDR3 sequence is 13 residues long. Germline values: CDR1 SGHAT, CDR2 FQNNGV. Generated by immunoSEQ multiplex PCR, the TCRdb table keeps only in-frame clones and is missing some. The profile shows some 160,000 clones, around 79% of them singletons. The sample originates from a study of blood T cell repertoires in COVID-19. The V call is TRBV11-2, the J call TRBJ2-1, with unresolved D. Specimen: PBMCs or T cells enriched from blood (not recorded which). This receptor was obtained from a woman aged 70-85 years in a cohort exposed to, infected with or recovered from COVID-19 (not recorded which). CDR3 residues: CASSLPSYNEQFF. Written as DNA, the CDR3 is TGTGCCAGCAGCTTGCCTAGCTACAATGAGCAGTTCTTC.